This T cell receptor beta chain is from a study of T cells expressing NK-cell markers. What made the TCR beta cDNA was 5'RACE template switching with UMIs. Using the 5' RACE reads, TCRdb records one entry per CDR3 protein without DNA. This repertoire includes 160,000 or so distinct CDR3 sequences. Overall study results and limits: A few of the donors also had these clonotypes leading their CD3+CD56-NKG2C+ fraction.

The CDR3 covers 15 residues. From germline, CDR1 is MDHEN and CDR2 SYDVKM. As to this clonotype: The antigen remains unidentified.

This TCR derives from a woman aged 18 to 75 in good health. This sequence joins TRBV28 and TRBJ1-2. Sequencing was carried out using blood T cells: a sorted CD56 or NKG2C T cell subset, CD4+ or CD8+ T cells, or bulk PBMC T cells (not recorded which). The CDR3 loop reads CASSSSPAASYGYTF.